This TCR beta chain stems from a study of CD8 T cells in ankylosing spondylitis. TCRdb called the 5' RACE reads again in MiXCR, with one record for every CDR3 protein. The sample records 150,000 or so distinct CDR3 sequences, 30% to 40% being singletons. A word on this clonotype: Its antigen remains unidentified.

Study-wide results and caveats: Ankylosing spondylitis blood appeared to carry a characteristic TCR beta motif of 7 or 8 highly homologous variants.

This sequence originates from a male donor with ankylosing spondylitis. The sequenced sample was synovial fluid, either unsorted or a sorted T cell fraction (not recorded which).

CDR3 residues: CASSTQGIATEAFF. The CDR3 DNA reads as TGTGCCAGCAGCACACAGGGGATTGCCACTGAAGCTTTCTTT. The chain employs TRBV12-3 or TRBV12-4 and TRBJ1-1, with 7 bases identical to TRBD1. The CDR3 extends over 14 amino acids. The V segment lost 6 bases and the J segment 4 bases; nucleotides outside the gene matches: 8.